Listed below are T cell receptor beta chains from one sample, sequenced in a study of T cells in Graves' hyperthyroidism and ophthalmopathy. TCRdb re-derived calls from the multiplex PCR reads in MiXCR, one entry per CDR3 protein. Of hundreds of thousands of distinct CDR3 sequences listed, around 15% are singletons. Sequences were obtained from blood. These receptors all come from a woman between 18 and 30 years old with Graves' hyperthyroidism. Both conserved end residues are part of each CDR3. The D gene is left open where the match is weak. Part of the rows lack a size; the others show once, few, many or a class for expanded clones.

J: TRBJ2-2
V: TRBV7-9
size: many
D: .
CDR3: CASSPTGELFF
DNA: TGTGCCAGCAGTCCCACCGGGGAGCTGTTTTTT

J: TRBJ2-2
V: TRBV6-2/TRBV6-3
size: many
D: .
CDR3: CASSPDVGPGELFF
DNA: TGTGCCAGCAGCCCAGATGTGGGTCCCGGGGAGCTGTTTTTT

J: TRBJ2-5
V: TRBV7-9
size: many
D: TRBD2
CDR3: CASSSLAGERETQYF
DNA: TGTGCCAGCAGCTCTCTAGCGGGAGAGCGAGAGACCCAGTACTTC

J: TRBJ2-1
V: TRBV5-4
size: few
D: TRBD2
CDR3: CASSSSGLAGGGYNEQFF
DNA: TGTGCCAGCAGCTCCTCGGGACTAGCGGGAGGAGGCTACAATGAGCAGTTCTTC

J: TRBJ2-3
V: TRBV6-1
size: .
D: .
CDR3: CASSRTGLDTQYF
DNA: TGTGCCAGCAGTCGAACAGGGCTAGATACGCAGTATTTT

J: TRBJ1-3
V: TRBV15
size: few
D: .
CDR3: CATSRGTFSGNTIYF
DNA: TGTGCCACCAGCAGGGGGACATTTTCTGGAAACACCATATATTTT

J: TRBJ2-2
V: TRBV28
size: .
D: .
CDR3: CASSPSVAGELFF
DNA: TGTGCCAGCAGTCCATCCGTAGCCGGGGAGCTGTTTTTT

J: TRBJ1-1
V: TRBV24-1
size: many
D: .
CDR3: CATSDPTQGNTEAFF
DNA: TGTGCCACCAGTGATCCAACCCAGGGTAACACTGAAGCTTTCTTT

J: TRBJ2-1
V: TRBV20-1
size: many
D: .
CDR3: CSASPRDYNEQFF
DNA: TGCAGTGCTAGCCCTCGAGACTACAATGAGCAGTTCTTC

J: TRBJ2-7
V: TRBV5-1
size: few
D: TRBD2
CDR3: CASSFLAGAINEQYF
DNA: TGCGCCAGCAGCTTCTTAGCGGGAGCAATCAACGAGCAGTACTTC

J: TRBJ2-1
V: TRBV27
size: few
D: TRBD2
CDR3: CASTSGTSGFNEQFF
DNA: TGTGCCAGCACTTCCGGGACTAGCGGGTTCAATGAGCAGTTCTTC

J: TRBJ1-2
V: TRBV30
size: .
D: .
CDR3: CAWSVLGGVRANYGYTF
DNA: TGTGCCTGGAGTGTACTTGGAGGGGTTAGGGCTAACTATGGCTACACCTTC

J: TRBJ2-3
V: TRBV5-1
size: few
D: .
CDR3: CASSLVGAEDTQYF
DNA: TGCGCCAGCAGCTTGGTTGGGGCTGAAGATACGCAGTATTTT

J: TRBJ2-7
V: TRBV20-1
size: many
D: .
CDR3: CSARDVTRRDTYEQYF
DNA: TGCAGTGCTAGAGATGTGACTCGCCGGGATACCTACGAGCAGTACTTC

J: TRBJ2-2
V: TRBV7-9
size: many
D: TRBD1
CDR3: CASSPRGTGENTGELFF
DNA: TGTGCCAGCAGCCCACGAGGGACAGGCGAGAACACCGGGGAGCTGTTTTTT

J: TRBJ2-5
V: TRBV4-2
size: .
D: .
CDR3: CASSRTESQETQYF
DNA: TGTGCCAGCAGCCGGACGGAATCTCAAGAGACCCAGTACTTC

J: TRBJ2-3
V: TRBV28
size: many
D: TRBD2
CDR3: CASSLRLGLAGVGGATDTQYF
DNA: TGTGCCAGCAGTTTGCGATTGGGGCTAGCGGGAGTTGGGGGAGCGACAGATACGCAGTATTTT

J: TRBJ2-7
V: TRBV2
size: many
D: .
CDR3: CASLPGSGMRSYEQYF
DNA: TGTGCCAGCCTACCTGGTTCCGGGATGAGGTCCTACGAGCAGTACTTC

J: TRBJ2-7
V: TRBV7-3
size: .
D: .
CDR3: CASSLYPTGYEQYF
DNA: TGTGCCAGCAGCTTATACCCCACAGGGTACGAGCAGTACTTC

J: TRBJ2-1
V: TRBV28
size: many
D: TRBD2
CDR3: CASSFPSGSSYNEQFF
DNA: TGTGCCAGCAGTTTTCCCAGCGGGAGCTCCTACAATGAGCAGTTCTTC

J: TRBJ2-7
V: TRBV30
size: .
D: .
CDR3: CAWERGTNYEQYF
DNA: TGTGCCTGGGAACGTGGGACAAACTACGAGCAGTACTTC

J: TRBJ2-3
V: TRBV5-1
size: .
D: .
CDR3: CASSLSGTGTDTQYF
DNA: TGCGCCAGCAGCCTTTCCGGGACTGGGACAGATACGCAGTATTTT

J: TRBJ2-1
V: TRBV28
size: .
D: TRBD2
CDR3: CASSQGTRRLPFF
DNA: TGTGCCAGCAGTCAAGGGACTAGAAGATTGCCGTTCTTC

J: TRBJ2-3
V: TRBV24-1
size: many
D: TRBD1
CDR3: CATSDIGQGLTDTQYF
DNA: TGTGCCACCAGTGACATAGGACAGGGTCTCACAGATACGCAGTATTTT

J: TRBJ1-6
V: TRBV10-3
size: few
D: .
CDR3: CAISELWGTANSPLHF
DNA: TGTGCCATCAGTGAACTCTGGGGTACAGCGAATTCACCCCTCCACTTT

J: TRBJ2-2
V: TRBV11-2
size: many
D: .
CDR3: CASSFYSRNTGELFF
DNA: TGTGCCAGCAGCTTTTACAGTAGGAACACCGGGGAGCTGTTTTTT

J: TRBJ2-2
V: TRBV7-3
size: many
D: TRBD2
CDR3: CASSLIPGLAGGTGELFF
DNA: TGTGCCAGCAGCTTAATTCCGGGACTGGCGGGAGGAACCGGGGAGCTGTTTTTT

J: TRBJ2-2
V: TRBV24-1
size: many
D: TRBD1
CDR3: CATSDLKQGAWAGELFF
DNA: TGTGCCACCAGTGATTTAAAACAGGGGGCGTGGGCCGGGGAGCTGTTTTTT

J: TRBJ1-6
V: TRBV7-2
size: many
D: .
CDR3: CASSHRGSPLHF
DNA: TGTGCCAGCAGCCACCGGGGCTCACCCCTCCACTTT

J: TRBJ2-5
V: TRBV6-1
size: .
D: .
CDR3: CASKGGGGTQYF
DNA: TGTGCCAGCAAAGGGGGAGGAGGGACCCAGTACTTC

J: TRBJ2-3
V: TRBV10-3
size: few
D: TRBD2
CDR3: CAISPGTTADTQYF
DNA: TGTGCCATCAGTCCCGGGACTACAGCAGATACGCAGTATTTT

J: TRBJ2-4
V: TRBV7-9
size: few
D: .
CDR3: CASSLGVNDIQYF
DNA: TGTGCCAGCAGCTTAGGGGTAAATGACATTCAGTACTTC

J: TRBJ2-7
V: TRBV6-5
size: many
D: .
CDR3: CASSYAVSYEQYF
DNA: TGTGCCAGCAGTTACGCAGTCTCCTACGAGCAGTACTTC

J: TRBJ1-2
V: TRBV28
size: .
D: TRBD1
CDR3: CASSLGYTGVGGYTF
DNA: TGTGCCAGCAGTTTAGGATACACAGGGGTAGGGGGCTACACCTTC

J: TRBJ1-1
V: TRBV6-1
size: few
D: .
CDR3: CASSEGSGFEAFF
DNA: TGTGCCAGCAGTGAAGGGTCAGGCTTTGAAGCTTTCTTT